This T cell receptor (beta chain) emerged from a study of shared clonotypes between healthy human individuals. Study information: Plates per donor: three CD4 naive, three CD4 memory, two CD8 naive, one CD8 memory.

Here immunoSEQ multiplex PCR was the method, and the copy in TCRdb shows in-frame clones only, minus some. The sample consists of some 2,500,000 clones, 93% of them appearing once. Study observations and caveats: Clonotypes shared by all four sorted-subset donors had higher generation probabilities than non-shared clonotypes. Blood was the only sampled material, and tissue repertoires likely differ.

None of the donors, who were healthy HIV-negative adults, had recently had acute infections or vaccinations. Note on this clone: Its specificity is not known.

Germline V gene lookup returns CDR1 SNHLY and CDR2 FYNNEI. This CDR3 has 14 residues. The V gene end was trimmed by 4 bases and the J gene end by 4 bases; junction bases not matched to a gene: 7. The sequenced material came from naive CD4+ T cells from PBMCs. Noted subset: CD45RA+ positively selected. The source is a young man in good health. Some clones in this sample may be carry-over from other donors' samples. The chain recombines TRBV2 with TRBJ2-7; 7 positions match TRBD2. The CDR3 bases are TGTGCCAGCAGTGTTGGGAGGGCCGGGTACGAGCAGTACTTC. Translated, it gives CASSVGRAGYEQYF.